This T cell receptor beta chain was recovered during a study of beta chain features in type 1 diabetes (dated by TCRdb to between 2017 and 2018). For the wider study: Mean age, gender distribution, total cell number and subset yield did not differ between patients and healthy donors. A total of roughly 99,000,000 sorted cells were examined across all samples, and the number of cells per subset was strongly correlated with RNA yield. Whereas all 28 donors provided naive and central memory subsets, regulatory and stem cell-like memory subsets were isolated from just 8 patients and about 8 healthy donors. In the study, recently diagnosed type 1 diabetes patients and matched healthy donors were compared on the TCRB repertoires of their sorted circulating CD4+ T cell subsets.

All of the isolated RNA was reverse transcribed with the High Capacity cDNA Reverse Transcription Kit, so expressed TCRB transcripts were sequenced. Deep immunoSEQ sequencing was applied to naive, central memory and regulatory T cell samples, giving an average of around 3.4 million total reads per sample. Sorted cells were lysed in RLT buffer and RNA was extracted with DNase-treated RNeasy Micro or Mini kits, depending on cell number. Each cell subset was processed on its own to prevent cross-contamination, while patient and healthy donor samples were processed together. Using the immunoSEQ multiplex PCR, TCRB sequences were amplified from cDNA into 87-bp fragments spanning the CDR3 region. Sequencing of the amplicons was performed on the Illumina HiSeq platform. The paper's data handling went like this. Synthetic template baselines were used to correct PCR bias computationally, reads within Hamming distance 2 were collapsed together, and singletons that could not be merged were discarded. Reads were aligned against IMGT so that V, D and J genes, CDR3 length and insertions or deletions at six rearrangement sites could be assigned. Within each subset, clonotype counts were normalized to the number of sorted cells before true diversity and Gini coefficients were calculated with the tcR R package. The overlap coefficient, calculated on TCRB nucleotide sequences, was used to quantify repertoire sharing. The immuneACCESS repertoire file appears here via TCRdb, limited to in-frame rearrangements. These files lack a portion of the clones; in checked studies, under half of the deficit traces to unresolved V genes, and the cause of the others is not known. V and J calls and clone size come straight from that table; D and trimming were deduced from the DNA. The sample table holds roughly 150,000 clones, of which 7.5% to 10% were seen once. The ten top clones hold over 2% of the sample.

Compared with germline, V lacks 4 bases and J lacks 1 base; bases without a gene match: 3. The CDR3 runs 18 residues from the cysteine to the phenylalanine. The read is trimmed to its CDR3 DNA, 54 bases read in frame from base 1. The germline V gene (reference sequence) gives CDR1 as SGHNT and CDR2 as YYREEE. The paper's findings and limits, for the study overall: Naive, central memory and regulatory TCRB repertoires appeared to be more alike among patients than among healthy donors. At VDJ recombination sites, type 1 diabetes patients had fewer insertions and more deleted nucleotides, which implies abnormalities in thymic rearrangement. A moderate but significant shortening of TCRB CDR3 length was observed in type 1 diabetes patients in all four CD4+ subsets. HLA sub-analyses involved small numbers of individuals, so any influence of HLA type on TCRB rearrangement remained unresolved. Because cDNA rather than genomic DNA was sequenced, highly expressing activated cells could have been over-represented, although no difference in activation and CD3 levels was found between groups. Shorter templates might have been favored by PCR, but patient and control samples were amplified and corrected together, so both groups would have been affected equally by any skew.

A single peripheral blood draw of approximately 0.11 L on average was collected from each donor into heparinised tubes. A BD FACSAria II and a panel including CD45RO, CCR7, CD25, CD127, CD95 and CD27 were used to sort naive, central memory, regulatory and stem cell-like memory CD4+ T cells. All sorted populations exceeded 95% purity. Right away, PBMCs were isolated by Lymphoprep density gradient centrifugation and were stained directly, with no culture step. So that batch effects would be minimized, each experiment stained and sorted samples in pairs, pairing one healthy donor with one patient. A remark on this clone: Its antigen remains undetermined. Base qualities are not provided; no much larger clone lies one nucleotide away.

The receptor comes from a young woman in good health. This chain joins TRBV5-4 to TRBJ2-6, and TRBD2 matches 15 of the central bases. The specimen was central memory CD4+ T cells from blood. The DNA is as follows: TGTGCCAGCAGCAAGGGACTAGCGGGGGGTTCTGGGGCCAACGTCCTGACTTTC. Translated, this is CASSKGLAGGSGANVLTF. Beyond the CDR3, the reference TRBV5-4 and TRBJ2-6 genes provide the residues; the full variable domain reads: ETGVTQSPTHLIKTRGQQVTLRCSSQSGHNTVSWYQQALGQGPQFIFQYYREEENGRGNFPPRFSGLQFPNYSSELNVNALELDDSALYLCASSKGLAGGSGANVLTFGAGSRLTVL.